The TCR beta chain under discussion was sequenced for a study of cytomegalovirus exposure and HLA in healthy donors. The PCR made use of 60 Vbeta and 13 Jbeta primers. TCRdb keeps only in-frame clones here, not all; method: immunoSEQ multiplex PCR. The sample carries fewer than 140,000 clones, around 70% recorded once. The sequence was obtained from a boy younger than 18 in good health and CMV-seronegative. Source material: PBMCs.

CDR3: CASSSMYLLAGAHEQYF. The CDR3 region has the DNA TGTGCCAGCAGTTCCATGTATTTACTAGCGGGAGCCCACGAGCAGTACTTC. The genes are TRBV2 and TRBJ2-7; 11 nucleotides align to TRBD2. The CDR3 runs to 17 residues. Germline values: CDR1 SNHLY, CDR2 FYNNEI. Trimming removed 5 bases from V and 5 bases from J; junction bases left unmatched: 14.